Detailed here is one TCR beta chain. The antigen is not known. Germline loops: CDR1 MNHEY, CDR2 SVGAGI. The CDR3 sequence is 13 residues long. Trimming pared 0 bases from V and 11 bases from J, leaving 13 bases between. Some clones are missing from TCRdb's copy, which holds only in-frame ones; the method was immunoSEQ multiplex PCR. The data show about 86,000 clones, with 80% to 90% seen just once and approximately 12% held by the top ten. This record comes from a study of PD-1 blockade in classical Hodgkin lymphoma. Study-wide results and limits: At baseline, newly diagnosed patients reportedly showed less TCR diversity than healthy donors. Baseline diversity was lower in partial responders and progressors than complete responders. The authors excluded patients who started nivolumab under 1 year after ASCT.

No patient escaped relapse after autologous stem cell transplantation, and brentuximab vedotin exposure varied. The sequence was collected from a human donor with classical Hodgkin lymphoma. The sequenced sample was peripheral blood mononuclear cells (PBMCs), obtained before the second cycle of nivolumab. The rearrangement links TRBV6-5 to TRBJ1-1; D may be TRBD1 (6 bases). CDR3 nucleotides: TGTGCCAGCAGTTACTCGATGGGGGCAAAGGCTTTCTTT. It yields the protein CASSYSMGAKAFF.